This TCR beta chain was profiled in a study of blood T cell repertoires in COVID-19. Data came from immunoSEQ multiplex PCR; TCRdb stores just in-frame clones and leaves some out. The sample lists some 180,000 clones, approximately 88% occurring once. Germline V gene sequence: CDR1 KGHSH, CDR2 LQKENI. The CDR3 covers 13 residues. The junction had 3 bases not matched to a gene; V was cut back by 6 bases and J by 4 bases. Sequenced: peripheral blood. This sequence originates from a woman aged 40 to 50 with COVID-19, enrolled during active disease. This rearrangement joins TRBV18 to TRBJ1-3, with 7 positions matching TRBD1. The CDR3 region has the DNA TGTGCCAGCTCGGACAGGCGGGGAAACACCATATATTTT. Translating gives CASSDRRGNTIYF.